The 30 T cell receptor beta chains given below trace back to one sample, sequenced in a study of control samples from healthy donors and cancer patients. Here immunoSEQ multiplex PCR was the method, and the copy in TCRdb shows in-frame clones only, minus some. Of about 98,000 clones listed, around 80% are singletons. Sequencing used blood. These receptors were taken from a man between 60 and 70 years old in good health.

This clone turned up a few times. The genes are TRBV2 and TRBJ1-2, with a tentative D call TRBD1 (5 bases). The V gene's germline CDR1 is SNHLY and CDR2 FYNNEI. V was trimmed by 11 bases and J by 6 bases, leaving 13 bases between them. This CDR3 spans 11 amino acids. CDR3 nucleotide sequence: TGTGCCGAGGGGCGGTCGGATGGCTACACCTTC. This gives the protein CAEGRSDGYTF.

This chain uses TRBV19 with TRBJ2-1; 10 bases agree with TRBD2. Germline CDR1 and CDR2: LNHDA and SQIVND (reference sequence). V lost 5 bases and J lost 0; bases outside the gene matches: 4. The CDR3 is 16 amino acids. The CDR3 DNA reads TGTGCCAGTAGTCTTCCTAGCGGGAGCTCCTACAATGAGCAGTTCTTC. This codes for CASSLPSGSSYNEQFF.

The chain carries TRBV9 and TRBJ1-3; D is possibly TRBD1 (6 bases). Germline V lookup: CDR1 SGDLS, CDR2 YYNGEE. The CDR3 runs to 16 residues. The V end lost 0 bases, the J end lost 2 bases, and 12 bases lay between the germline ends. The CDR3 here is CASSVDRPGAGNTIYF. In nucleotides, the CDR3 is TGTGCCAGCAGCGTAGATCGGCCAGGGGCTGGAAACACCATATATTTT.

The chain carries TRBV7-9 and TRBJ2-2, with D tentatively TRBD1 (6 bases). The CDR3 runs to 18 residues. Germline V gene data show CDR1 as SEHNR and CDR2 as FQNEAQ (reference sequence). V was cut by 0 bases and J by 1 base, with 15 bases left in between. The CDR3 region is CASSLALRGFGNTGELFF. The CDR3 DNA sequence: TGTGCCAGCAGCTTAGCGCTCAGGGGCTTCGGGAACACCGGGGAGCTGTTTTTT.

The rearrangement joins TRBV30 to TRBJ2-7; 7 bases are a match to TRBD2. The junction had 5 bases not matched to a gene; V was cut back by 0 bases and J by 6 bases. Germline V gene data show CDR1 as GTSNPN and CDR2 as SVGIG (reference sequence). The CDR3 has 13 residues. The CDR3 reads CAWSVGIAGEQYF. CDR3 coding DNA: TGTGCCTGGAGTGTAGGGATAGCGGGCGAGCAGTACTTC.

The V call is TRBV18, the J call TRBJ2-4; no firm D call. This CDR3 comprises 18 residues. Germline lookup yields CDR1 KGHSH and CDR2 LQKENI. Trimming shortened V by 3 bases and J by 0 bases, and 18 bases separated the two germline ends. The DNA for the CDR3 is TGTGCCAGCTCACCTTACGGAGCGAATGTGATAGCCAAAAACATTCAGTACTTC. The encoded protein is CASSPYGANVIAKNIQYF.

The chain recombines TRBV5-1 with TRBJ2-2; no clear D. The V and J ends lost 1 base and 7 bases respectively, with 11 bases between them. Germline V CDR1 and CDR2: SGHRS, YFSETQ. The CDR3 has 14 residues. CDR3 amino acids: CASSLFASVGELFF. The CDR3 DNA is TGCGCCAGCAGCTTGTTTGCGTCCGTCGGGGAGCTGTTTTTT. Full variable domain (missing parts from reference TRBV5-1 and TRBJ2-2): KAGVTQTPRYLIKTRGQQVTLSCSPISGHRSVSWYQQTPGQGLQFLFEYFSETQRNKGNFPGRFSGRQFSNSRSEMNVSTLELGDSALYLCASSLFASVGELFFGEGSRLTVL.

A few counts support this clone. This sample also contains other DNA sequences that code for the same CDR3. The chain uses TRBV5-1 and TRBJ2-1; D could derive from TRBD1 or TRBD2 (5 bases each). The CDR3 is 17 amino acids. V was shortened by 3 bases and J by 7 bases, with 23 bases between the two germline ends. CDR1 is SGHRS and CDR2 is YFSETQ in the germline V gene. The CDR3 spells CASSSRKIGEFGNEQFF. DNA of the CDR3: TGCGCCAGCAGCTCCCGAAAGATAGGGGAGTTTGGGAATGAGCAGTTCTTC.

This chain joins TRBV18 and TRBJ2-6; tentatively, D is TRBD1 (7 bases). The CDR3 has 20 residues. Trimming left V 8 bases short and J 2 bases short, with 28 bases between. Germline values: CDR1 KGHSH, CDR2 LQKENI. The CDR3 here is CASRPSAQGSLVTGANVLTF. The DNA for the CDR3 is TGTGCCAGCCGACCTAGCGCACAGGGGTCTTTAGTGACTGGGGCCAACGTCCTGACTTTC. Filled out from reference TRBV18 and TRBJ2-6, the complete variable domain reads NAGVMQNPRHLVRRRGQEARLRCSPMKGHSHVYWYRQLPEEGLKFMVYLQKENIIDESGMPKERFSAEFPKEGPSILRIQQVVRGDSAAYFCASRPSAQGSLVTGANVLTFGAGSRLTVL.

This CDR3 is CASSLGASNTEAFF. The CDR3 region has the DNA TGCGCCAGCAGCTTGGGAGCCTCGAACACTGAAGCTTTCTTT. This chain uses TRBV5-1 with TRBJ1-1; no clear D. Trimming took 0 bases from V and 1 from J, leaving 7 bases between them. The V gene's germline CDR1 is SGHRS and CDR2 YFSETQ. This CDR3 comprises 14 residues.

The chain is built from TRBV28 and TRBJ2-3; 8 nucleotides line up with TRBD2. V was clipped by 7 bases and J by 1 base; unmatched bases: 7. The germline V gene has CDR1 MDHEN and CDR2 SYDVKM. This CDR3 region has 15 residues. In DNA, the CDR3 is TGTGCCAGCAACCGGCCACTAGCGGGCACAGATACGCAGTATTTT. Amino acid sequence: CASNRPLAGTDTQYF.

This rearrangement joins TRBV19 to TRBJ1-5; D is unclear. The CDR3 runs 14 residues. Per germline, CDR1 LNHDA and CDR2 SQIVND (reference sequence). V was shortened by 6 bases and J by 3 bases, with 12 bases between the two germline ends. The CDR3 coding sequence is TGTGCCAGTAGGGGCCCCCGCTTCAATCAGCCCCAGCATTTT. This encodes CASRGPRFNQPQHF.

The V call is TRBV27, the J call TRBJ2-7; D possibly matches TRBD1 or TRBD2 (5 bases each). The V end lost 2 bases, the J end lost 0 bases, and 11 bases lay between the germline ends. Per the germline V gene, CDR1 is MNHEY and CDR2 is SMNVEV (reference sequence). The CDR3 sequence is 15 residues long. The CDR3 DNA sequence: TGTGCCAGCAGTTTAGCAGGGACGAGCTCCTACGAGCAGTACTTC. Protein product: CASSLAGTSSYEQYF.

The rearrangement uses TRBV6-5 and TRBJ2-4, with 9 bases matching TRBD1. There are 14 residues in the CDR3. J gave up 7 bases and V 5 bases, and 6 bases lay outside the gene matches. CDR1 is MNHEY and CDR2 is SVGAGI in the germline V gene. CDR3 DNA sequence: TGTGCCAGCAGTCCCGGACAGGGGTGGAACATTCAGTACTTC. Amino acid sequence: CASSPGQGWNIQYF.

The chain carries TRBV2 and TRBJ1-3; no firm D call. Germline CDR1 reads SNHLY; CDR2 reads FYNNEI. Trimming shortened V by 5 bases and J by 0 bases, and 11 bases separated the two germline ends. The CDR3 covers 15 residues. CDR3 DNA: TGTGCCAGCAGTTATGTCTTGAGCTCTGGAAACACCATATATTTT. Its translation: CASSYVLSSGNTIYF.

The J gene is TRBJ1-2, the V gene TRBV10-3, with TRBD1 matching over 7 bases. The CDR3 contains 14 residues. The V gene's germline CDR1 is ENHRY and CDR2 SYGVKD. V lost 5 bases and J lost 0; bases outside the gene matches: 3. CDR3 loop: CAISQGETNYGYTF. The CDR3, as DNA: TGTGCCATCAGTCAGGGGGAGACTAACTATGGCTACACCTTC.

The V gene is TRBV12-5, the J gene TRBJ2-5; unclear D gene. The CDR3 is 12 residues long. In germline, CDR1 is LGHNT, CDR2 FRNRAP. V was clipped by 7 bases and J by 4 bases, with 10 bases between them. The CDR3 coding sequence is TGTGCTAGTGCCCCGACGGGAGAGACCCAGTACTTC. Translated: CASAPTGETQYF.

This chain's CDR3 is CASSAGEGANVLTF. CDR3 nucleotide sequence: TGCGCCAGCAGTGCGGGGGAGGGGGCCAACGTCCTGACTTTC. This chain links TRBV5-1 with TRBJ2-6, with 7 bases identical to TRBD2. This CDR3 spans 14 amino acids. Germline CDR1 and CDR2: SGHRS and YFSETQ. Trimming took 5 bases from V and 4 from J; bases not matched to a gene: 3.

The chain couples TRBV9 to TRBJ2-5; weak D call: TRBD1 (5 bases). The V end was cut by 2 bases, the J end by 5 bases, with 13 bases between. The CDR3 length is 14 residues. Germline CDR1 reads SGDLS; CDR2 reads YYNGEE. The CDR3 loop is CASSVSSGKETQYF. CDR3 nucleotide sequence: TGTGCCAGCAGCGTCTCATCAGGGAAGGAGACCCAGTACTTC.

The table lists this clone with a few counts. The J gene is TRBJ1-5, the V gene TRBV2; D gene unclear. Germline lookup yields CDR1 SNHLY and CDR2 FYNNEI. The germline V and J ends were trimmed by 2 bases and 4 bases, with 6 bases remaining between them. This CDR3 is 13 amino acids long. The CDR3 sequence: CASSEWQNQPQHF. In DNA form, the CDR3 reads TGTGCCAGCAGTGAATGGCAGAATCAGCCCCAGCATTTT.

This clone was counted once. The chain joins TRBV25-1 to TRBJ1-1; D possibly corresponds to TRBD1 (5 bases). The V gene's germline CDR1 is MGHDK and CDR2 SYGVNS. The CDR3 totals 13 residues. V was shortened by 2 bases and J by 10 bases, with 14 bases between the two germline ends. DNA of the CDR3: TGTGCCAGCAGTGAAGGGACTGTGCTAGGAGCTTTCTTT. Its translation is CASSEGTVLGAFF.

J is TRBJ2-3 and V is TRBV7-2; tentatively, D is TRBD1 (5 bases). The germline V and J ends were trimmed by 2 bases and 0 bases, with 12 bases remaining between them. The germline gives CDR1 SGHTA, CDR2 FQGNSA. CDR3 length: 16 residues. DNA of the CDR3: TGTGCCAGCAGCTTAATGGGGCCAGACAGCACAGATACGCAGTATTTT. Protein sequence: CASSLMGPDSTDTQYF.

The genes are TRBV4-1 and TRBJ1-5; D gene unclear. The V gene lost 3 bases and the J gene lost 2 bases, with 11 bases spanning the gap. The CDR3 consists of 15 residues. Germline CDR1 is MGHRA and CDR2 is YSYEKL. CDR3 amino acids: CASSQSGLGNQPQHF. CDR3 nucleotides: TGCGCCAGCAGCCAGAGTGGTTTGGGCAATCAGCCCCAGCATTTT.

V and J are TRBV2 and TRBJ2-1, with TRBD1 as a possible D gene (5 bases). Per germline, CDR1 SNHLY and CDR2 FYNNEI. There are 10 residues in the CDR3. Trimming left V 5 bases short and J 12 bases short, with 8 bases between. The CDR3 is CASSHRSQFF. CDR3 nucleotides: TGTGCCAGCAGTCACAGGTCGCAGTTCTTC.

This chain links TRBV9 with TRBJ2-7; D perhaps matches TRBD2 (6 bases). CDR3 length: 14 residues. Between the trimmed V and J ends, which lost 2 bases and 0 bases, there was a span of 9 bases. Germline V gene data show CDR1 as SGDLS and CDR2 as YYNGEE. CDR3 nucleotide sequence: TGTGCCAGCAGCGTCCGGGACTCCTCCTACGAGCAGTACTTC. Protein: CASSVRDSSYEQYF.

CDR3 region: CASKINGNEKLFF. For the CDR3, the DNA is TGTGCCAGCAAAATAAACGGTAATGAAAAACTGTTTTTT. This chain connects TRBV12-3 or TRBV12-4 to TRBJ1-4; D gene uncertain. CDR3 size: 13 residues. Between the trimmed V and J ends, which lost 7 bases and 4 bases, there was a span of 10 bases.

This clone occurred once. DNA for the CDR3: TGTGCCAGCCGAAACAATGAGCAGTTCTTC. This gives the protein CASRNNEQFF. This chain links TRBV28 with TRBJ2-1; D not resolved. The V gene's germline CDR1 is MDHEN and CDR2 SYDVKM. The CDR3 is 10 residues long. V shed 8 bases and J shed 5 bases, with 4 bases lying between them.

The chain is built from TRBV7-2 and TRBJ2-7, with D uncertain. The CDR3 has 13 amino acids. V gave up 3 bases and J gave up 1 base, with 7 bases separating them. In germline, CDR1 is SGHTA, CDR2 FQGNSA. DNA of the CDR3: TGTGCCAGCAGCTTTCCAGGATCCTACGAGCAGTACTTC. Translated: CASSFPGSYEQYF. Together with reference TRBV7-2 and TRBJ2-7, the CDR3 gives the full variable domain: GAGVSQSPSNKVTEKGKDVELRCDPISGHTALYWYRQSLGQGLEFLIYFQGNSAPDKSGLPSDRFSAERTGGSVSTLTIQRTQQEDSAVYLCASSFPGSYEQYFGPGTRLTVT.

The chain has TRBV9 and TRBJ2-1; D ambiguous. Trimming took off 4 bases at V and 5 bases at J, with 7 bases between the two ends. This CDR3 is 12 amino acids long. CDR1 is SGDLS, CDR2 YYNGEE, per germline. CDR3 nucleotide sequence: TGTGCCAGCAGCCAGACCAACAATGAGCAGTTCTTC. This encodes CASSQTNNEQFF. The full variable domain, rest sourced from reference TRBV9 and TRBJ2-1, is DSGVTQTPKHLITATGQRVTLRCSPRSGDLSVYWYQQSLDQGLQFLIQYYNGEERAKGNILERFSAQQFPDLHSELNLSSLELGDSALYFCASSQTNNEQFFGPGTRLTVL.

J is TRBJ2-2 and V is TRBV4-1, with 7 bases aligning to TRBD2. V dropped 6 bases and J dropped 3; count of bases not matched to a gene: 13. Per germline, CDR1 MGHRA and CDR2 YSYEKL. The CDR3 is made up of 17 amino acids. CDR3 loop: CASSGLRGSAYTGELFF. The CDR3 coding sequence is TGCGCCAGCAGTGGCCTTCGCGGGAGCGCTTACACCGGGGAGCTGTTTTTT.